Listed below are T cell receptor beta chains from one sample, sequenced in a study of shared clonotypes between healthy human individuals. The method was immunoSEQ multiplex PCR; TCRdb's version includes in-frame clones alone and lacks a portion of them. The sample yields roughly 850,000 clones, 90% to 98% seen once. The specimen sequenced was naive CD8+ T cells sorted from blood. Receptors originate from a young man in good health. The CDR3 runs from the conserved cysteine through the conserved F or W. Each record gives: J gene, CDR3 length, D gene, V gene, clone size, CDR3 protein, CDR3 DNA. A D gene is named only where the DNA matches it firmly. Some rows mark clone size as missing; the rest say once, few, many or name a class of expanded clone.

TRBJ2-7 14 - TRBV7-2 - CASSPWAGNYEQYF TGTGCCAGCAGCCCCTGGGCCGGAAACTACGAGCAGTACTTC
TRBJ2-7 14 - TRBV6-5 once CASRPRAGYYEQYF TGTGCCAGCAGACCCCGGGCAGGGTACTACGAGCAGTACTTC
TRBJ2-2 17 TRBD2 TRBV7-8 - CASSSGLAGEVPGELFF TGTGCCAGCAGCTCGGGACTAGCGGGAGAGGTCCCCGGGGAGCTGTTTTTT
TRBJ1-5 14 TRBD1 TRBV7-9 once CASSLDRGLAPQHF TGTGCCAGCAGCTTAGACAGGGGGCTGGCGCCCCAGCATTTT
TRBJ1-1 12 - TRBV5-5 - CASYWVPTEAFF TGTGCCAGCTACTGGGTCCCCACTGAAGCTTTCTTT
TRBJ2-3 14 TRBD1 TRBV7-9 - CASSSARTGNTQYF TGTGCCAGCAGCTCCGCCAGGACAGGGAATACGCAGTATTTT
TRBJ2-7 14 - TRBV27 - CASSLDVTPYEQYF TGTGCCAGCAGTTTAGACGTTACCCCATACGAGCAGTACTTC
TRBJ1-5 15 - TRBV13 - CASSSLGGQAQPQHF TGTGCCAGCAGCTCCTTGGGGGGGCAGGCTCAGCCCCAGCATTTT
TRBJ2-6 18 - TRBV7-9 - CASSLMRDQPSGANVLTF TGTGCCAGCAGCTTAATGAGGGACCAACCTTCTGGGGCCAACGTCCTGACTTTC
TRBJ1-1 19 TRBD1 TRBV15 - CATSSPQVDRAYMNTEAFF TGTGCCACCAGCAGTCCCCAGGTAGACAGGGCCTACATGAACACTGAAGCTTTCTTT
TRBJ2-7 11 - TRBV2 once CASSPPYEQYF TGTGCCAGCAGTCCCCCCTACGAGCAGTACTTC
TRBJ2-5 13 - TRBV11-2 - CASSSTVQETQYF TGTGCCAGCAGCTCGACGGTCCAAGAGACCCAGTACTTC